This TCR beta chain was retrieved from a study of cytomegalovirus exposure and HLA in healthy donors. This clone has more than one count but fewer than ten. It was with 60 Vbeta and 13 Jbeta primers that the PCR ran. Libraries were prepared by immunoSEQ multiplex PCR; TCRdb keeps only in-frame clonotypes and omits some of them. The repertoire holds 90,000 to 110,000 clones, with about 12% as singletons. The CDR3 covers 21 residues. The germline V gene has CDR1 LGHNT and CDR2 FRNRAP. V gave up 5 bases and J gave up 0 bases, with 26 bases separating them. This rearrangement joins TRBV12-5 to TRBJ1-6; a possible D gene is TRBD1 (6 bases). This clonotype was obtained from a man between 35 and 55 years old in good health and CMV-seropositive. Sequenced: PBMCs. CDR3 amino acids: CASGPDPWRGHLSSYNSPLHF. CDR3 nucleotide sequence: TGTGCTAGTGGTCCCGATCCTTGGCGGGGGCATCTAAGCTCCTATAATTCACCCCTCCACTTT.